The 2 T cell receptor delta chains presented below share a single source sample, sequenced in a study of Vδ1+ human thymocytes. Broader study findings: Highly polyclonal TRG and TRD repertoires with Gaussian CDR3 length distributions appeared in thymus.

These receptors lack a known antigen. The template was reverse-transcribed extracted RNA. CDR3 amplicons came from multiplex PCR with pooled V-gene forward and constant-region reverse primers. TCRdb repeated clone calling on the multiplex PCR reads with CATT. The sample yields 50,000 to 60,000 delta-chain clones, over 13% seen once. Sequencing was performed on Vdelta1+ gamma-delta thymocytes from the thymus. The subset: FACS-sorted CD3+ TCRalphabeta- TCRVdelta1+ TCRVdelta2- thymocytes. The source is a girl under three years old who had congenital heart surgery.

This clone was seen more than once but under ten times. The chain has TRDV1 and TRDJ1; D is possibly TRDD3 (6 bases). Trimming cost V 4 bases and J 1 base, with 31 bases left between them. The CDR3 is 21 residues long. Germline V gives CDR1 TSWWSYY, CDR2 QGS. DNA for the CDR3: TGTGCTCTTGGGGGATCTTCCACAGGGGTGGGGTCCCCCTGGGGCACCGATAAACTCATCTTT. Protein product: CALGGSSTGVGSPWGTDKLIF.

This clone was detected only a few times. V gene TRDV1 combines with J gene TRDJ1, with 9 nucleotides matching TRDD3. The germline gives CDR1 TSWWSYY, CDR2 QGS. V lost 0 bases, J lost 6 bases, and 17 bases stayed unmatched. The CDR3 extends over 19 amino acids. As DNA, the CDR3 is TGTGCTCTTGGGGAACTTCCCAACCACCACTGGGGGAGGGGGTATAAACTCATCTTT. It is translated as CALGELPNHHWGRGYKLIF.